This T cell receptor (beta chain) was recovered during a study of cytotoxic CD8 clonotypes in ibrutinib-treated CLL. Study-level information: Partial responses totalled approximately 25 and complete responses 2; after median roughly 71 months, roughly 14 remained remitted and approximately twelve progressed. Samples yielded averages of hundreds of thousands of productive templates and 94,082 productive rearrangements.

Sequenced by immunoSEQ multiplex PCR; TCRdb stores in-frame clones only, minus some. This table holds 120,000 to 150,000 clones, 80% to 95% found once. Trimming at V came to 6 bases and at J to 3 bases, leaving 5 bases not matched to a gene. The CDR3 runs 12 residues. The germline gives CDR1 SQVTM, CDR2 ANQGSEA. The TCR comes from a human donor with chronic lymphocytic leukemia. The sample was PBMCs, taken after 12 months of ibrutinib treatment. The genes are TRBV29-1 and TRBJ2-7, with 7 bases identical to TRBD2. The CDR3 sequence is CSVAGLDYEQYF. CDR3 bases: TGCAGCGTGGCTGGACTAGACTACGAGCAGTACTTC.